A single sample gave rise to the 20 T cell receptor beta chains below, sequenced in a study of metastatic and nonmetastatic thyroid tumors. TCRdb re-called the PCR reads through MiXCR. Of roughly 89,000 clones listed, around 12% were seen once; the top ten hold approximately 8.8%. Among the patients, none had received any treatment before thyroid surgery. Sequencing input: tumor tissue. The receptors were sampled from a female donor with papillary thyroid cancer or a benign thyroid nodule (not recorded which). Some clones in this sample may be carry-over from other donors' samples.

This clone was observed at least ten times. The rearrangement links TRBV7-9 to TRBJ2-3; the match to TRBD2 covers 7 bases. Germline values: CDR1 SEHNR, CDR2 FQNEAQ (reference sequence). V shed 4 bases and J 3 bases; nucleotides not matched to a gene: 7. CDR3 size: 15 residues. The CDR3 DNA follows: TGTGCCAGCAGCTCCGTCGGACTAGTGACAGATACGCAGTATTTT. It codes for CASSSVGLVTDTQYF.

This clone was found many times. The genes are TRBV30 and TRBJ2-1; weak D call: TRBD2 (6 bases). CDR1 is GTSNPN, CDR2 SVGIG, per germline (reference sequence). The V end lost 0 bases, the J end lost 9 bases, and 18 bases lay between the germline ends. CDR3 size: 15 residues. The CDR3 nucleotides read TGTGCCTGGAGTGTAACAAGCGGGTCAAGCGGTGAGCAGTTCTTC. This sequence encodes CAWSVTSGSSGEQFF.

The J gene is TRBJ2-7, the V gene TRBV9; D is perhaps TRBD1 (6 bases). The V end was cut by 4 bases, the J end by 0 bases, with 14 bases between. This CDR3 has 15 residues. Per the germline V gene, CDR1 is SGDLS and CDR2 is YYNGEE. The CDR3 DNA follows: TGTGCCAGCAGCTCAGGGGTATATGGCTCCTACGAGCAGTACTTC. This encodes CASSSGVYGSYEQYF.

This clone showed up many times. The J gene is TRBJ2-4, the V gene TRBV6-1; D unclear. This CDR3 is built from 8 residues. CDR1 MNHNS and CDR2 SASEGT come from the germline V gene. Trimming stripped 5 bases from V and 16 bases from J, with 6 bases between. For the CDR3, the DNA is TGTGCCAGCAGTCTCCCCTACTTC. Translation gives CASSLPYF.

This clone was recorded many times. V gene TRBV20-1 combines with J gene TRBJ2-1; D perhaps matches TRBD1 (5 bases). The CDR3 runs 14 residues. CDR1 DFQATT and CDR2 SNEGSKA come from the germline V gene (reference sequence). CDR3 loop: CTLVPMGPRNEQFF. The DNA for the CDR3 is TGCACCCTCGTTCCCATGGGGCCGCGGAATGAGCAGTTCTTC.

The chain recombines TRBV25-1 with TRBJ2-7, with D hard to call. The length of the CDR3 is 12 residues. Per germline, CDR1 MGHDK and CDR2 SYGVNS. V was clipped by 2 bases and J by 6 bases, with 8 bases between them. CDR3 region: CASSEGRTEQYF. The DNA of the CDR3 is TGTGCCAGCAGTGAAGGAAGGACCGAGCAGTACTTC.

To note about this clone: A much larger clonotype is one base distant, so this may be a read error. The rearrangement uses TRBV20-1 and TRBJ1-1; no clear D. Germline CDR1 DFQATT, CDR2 SNEGSKA (reference sequence). This CDR3 comprises 12 residues. CDR3: CNATRVNTEAFF. In DNA form, the CDR3 reads TGCAATGCTACTCGGGTGAACACTGAAGCTTTCTTT.

This clone was detected ten times or more. The same CDR3 arises from other DNA sequences in this sample as well. J is TRBJ1-2 and V is TRBV2, with D uncertain. The V end lost 7 bases, the J end lost 3 bases, and 12 bases lay between the germline ends. Germline V CDR1 and CDR2: SNHLY, FYNNEI. This CDR3 is built from 13 residues. As DNA, the CDR3 is TGTGCCAGCACTAGTGGAACCCACTATGGCTACACCTTC. Its translation: CASTSGTHYGYTF.

This clone was seen at least ten times. This rearrangement joins TRBV12-3 or TRBV12-4 to TRBJ2-2, with TRBD2 matching 11 bases. The CDR3 is 15 residues long. J was trimmed by 6 bases and V by 2 bases; bases with no gene match: 2. The CDR3 DNA is TGTGCCAGCAGTTTAACTAGCGGGAGCCCCGGGGAGCTGTTTTTT. Translating gives CASSLTSGSPGELFF.

This clone was recorded at least ten times. The chain combines TRBV20-1 with TRBJ2-7, with 10 bases identical to TRBD2. Trimming at V came to 6 bases and at J to 5 bases, leaving 10 bases not matched to a gene. CDR1 is DFQATT and CDR2 is SNEGSKA in the germline V gene (reference sequence). This CDR3 is built from 14 residues. CDR3: CSAYPRTSGNEQYF. For the CDR3, the DNA is TGCAGTGCCTATCCCCGGACTAGCGGAAACGAGCAGTACTTC.

The genes are TRBV2 and TRBJ2-2; tentative D call: TRBD2 (6 bases). The germline CDR1 and CDR2 sequences are SNHLY and FYNNEI. CDR3 size: 17 residues. The V gene lost 5 bases and the J gene lost 0 bases, with 16 bases spanning the gap. Here the CDR3 DNA reads TGTGCCAGCAGTCTGGCTAGCGTGAGGGCGAACACCGGGGAGCTGTTTTTT. Its protein is CASSLASVRANTGELFF.

V and J are TRBV11-2 and TRBJ2-5, with unresolved D. CDR1 is SGHAT and CDR2 is FQNNGV in the germline V gene. This CDR3 has 14 amino acids. V lost 4 bases and J lost 2, with 11 bases in between. CDR3 DNA: TGTGCCAGCAGCTCGGCTGATATTCAAGAGACCCAGTACTTC. This sequence encodes CASSSADIQETQYF.

To note about this clone: Possible read error: a much larger clone is one base away. The sample contains more than one DNA sequence encoding this CDR3. The chain couples TRBV18 to TRBJ2-7; D is perhaps TRBD1 or TRBD2 (5 bases each). This CDR3 comprises 15 residues. The V end lost 3 bases, the J end lost 7 bases, and 19 bases lay between the germline ends. Per germline, CDR1 KGHSH and CDR2 LQKENI. This CDR3 is CASSPSYGGVREQYF. The CDR3 region has the DNA TGTGCCAGCTCACCGAGCTATGGGGGAGTTAGGGAGCAGTACTTC. The variable domain in full, completed from reference TRBV18 and TRBJ2-7, reads NAGVMQNPRHLVRRRGQEARLRCSPMKGHSHVYWYRQLPEEGLKFMVYLQKENIIDESGMPKERFSAEFPKEGPSILRIQQVVRGDSAAYFCASSPSYGGVREQYFGPGTRLTVT.

Points on this clone: A read error may be the cause here, since a much bigger clone is one base away. The DNA of the CDR3 is TGTGCCAGCAGCGACCGGGACCAGAACAACGGGGAGCTGTTTTTT. Amino acids: CASSDRDQNNGELFF. The chain has TRBV7-3 and TRBJ2-2; either TRBD1 or TRBD2 may supply D (5 bases each). CDR1 is SGHTA and CDR2 is FQGTGA in the germline V gene. This CDR3 contains 15 residues.

The table lists this clone with many counts. CDR3 loop: CASNQRGGTEAFF. In nucleotides, the CDR3 is TGTGCCAGCAACCAAAGAGGGGGGACTGAAGCTTTCTTT. V usage is TRBV11-3 and J usage is TRBJ1-1, with TRBD1 as a possible D gene (6 bases). The CDR3 has 13 residues. The V end was cut by 7 bases, the J end by 5 bases, with 14 bases between. Germline V gene data show CDR1 as SGHNT and CDR2 as YENEEA. The entire variable domain, with the rest obtained from reference TRBV11-3 and TRBJ1-1, is as follows: EAGVVQSPRYKIIEKKQPVAFWCNPISGHNTLYWYLQNLGQGPELLIRYENEEAVDDSQLPKDRFSAERLKGVDSTLKIQPAELGDSAVYLCASNQRGGTEAFFGQGTRLTVV.

The genes are TRBV28 and TRBJ1-1; D is possibly TRBD1 (5 bases). The germline V and J ends were trimmed by 3 bases and 4 bases, with 15 bases remaining between them. Germline V gene sequence: CDR1 MDHEN, CDR2 SYDVKM. The CDR3 loop spans 15 amino acids. The CDR3 DNA is TGTGCCAGCAGTTTGCCTACATGGGGCGGCACTGAAGCTTTCTTT. Translation: CASSLPTWGGTEAFF.

This clone was seen repeatedly, ten times or more. The chain is built from TRBV6-5 and TRBJ2-1; a weak D match, TRBD1 (7 bases). CDR1 MNHEY and CDR2 SVGAGI come from the germline V gene. V was cut by 5 bases and J by 0 bases, with 17 bases left in between. The CDR3 totals 17 residues. The CDR3 loop is CASSPARGVSSYNEQFF. CDR3 sequence (DNA): TGTGCCAGCAGTCCCGCCAGGGGGGTAAGCTCCTACAATGAGCAGTTCTTC.

This clone was observed many times. The same CDR3 arises from other DNA sequences in this sample as well. V and J are TRBV9 and TRBJ2-5, with 8 positions matching TRBD2. Germline V gene sequence: CDR1 SGDLS, CDR2 YYNGEE. The CDR3 consists of 14 residues. With V trimmed by 3 bases and J by 1 base, 2 bases remained unmatched. The CDR3 region is CASSEGTSQETQYF. Here the CDR3 DNA reads TGTGCCAGCAGCGAAGGGACTAGCCAAGAGACCCAGTACTTC.

This clone was seen a handful of times. The J gene is TRBJ2-7, the V gene TRBV2, with 7 bases fitting TRBD2. The CDR3 is 14 residues long. The trim removed 4 bases at V and 7 bases at J, leaving 10 bases unmatched. Germline CDR1 SNHLY, CDR2 FYNNEI. In nucleotides, the CDR3 is TGTGCCAGCAGTGGGTCTAGCGGTTGGAGGGAGCAGTACTTC. As protein: CASSGSSGWREQYF.

This clone has at least ten counts. The chain is built from TRBV2 and TRBJ2-2; D gene unclear. CDR1 is SNHLY and CDR2 is FYNNEI in the germline V gene. CDR3 length equals 14 residues. Trimming removed 4 bases at V and 4 bases at J, with 10 bases between. This chain's CDR3 is CASSGTSATGELFF. The CDR3 DNA is TGTGCCAGCAGTGGGACGTCAGCCACCGGGGAGCTGTTTTTT. Drawing the rest from reference TRBV2 and TRBJ2-2, the complete variable domain is EPEVTQTPSHQVTQMGQEVILRCVPISNHLYFYWYRQILGQKVEFLVSFYNNEISEKSEIFDDQFSVERPDGSNFTLKIRSTKLEDSAMYFCASSGTSATGELFFGEGSRLTVL.